This record concerns one T cell receptor beta chain sequence. The antigen it binds to is not known. Per-base qualities were not stored, and no clone one base away is much larger. The data belong to a study of CDR3 diversity in severe acne (dated by TCRdb to about 2019). The library was produced with PCR. Sequencing relied on an Illumina HiSeq 2000. TCRdb redid the processing of the public reads, applying fastp at Q25 and MiXCR, and retained in-frame beta chains. Entries are consolidated by CDR3 protein sequence, retaining the most common genes and DNA. The sample table shows 97,000 or so distinct CDR3 sequences, and about half are seen once. About an eighth of the sample comes from the top ten. CDR3 length: 15 amino acids, cysteine to phenylalanine. The kept DNA is CDR3 alone, 45 bases in frame from the first base. The germline V gene encodes CDR1 MNHGY and CDR2 SAAAGT. Trimming removed 2 bases from V and 7 bases from J; the gene matches leave 4 bases unexplained.

Sequencing used blood. The sequence links TRBV6-8 to TRBJ2-1; 11 middle bases align to TRBD2. The sequence came from a male donor with acne. The nucleotide sequence reads TGTGCCAGCAGTTACGGGACTAGCGGAACTAATGAGCAGTTCTTC. This gives the protein CASSYGTSGTNEQFF.